The 23 T cell receptor beta chains in this list originate from one sample, sequenced in a study of T cells in Graves' hyperthyroidism and ophthalmopathy. What was amplified from RNA transcripts were TCR beta CDR3 regions. HTBI primers drove first-round RT-PCR of the TCR CDR3. TCRdb ran MiXCR on the multiplex PCR reads and lists one entry per CDR3 protein. Of a few hundred thousand distinct CDR3 sequences detected, more than 15% appear once; the ten largest clones hold 7.7%. Material for sequencing was blood. These receptors all stem from a woman under 30 with Graves' hyperthyroidism.

At least ten counts were recorded for this clonotype. This sequence joins TRBV28 and TRBJ1-1, with D possibly TRBD1 on 5 matching bases. The CDR3 is 15 residues long. From germline, CDR1 is MDHEN and CDR2 SYDVKM. V lost 3 bases and J 5 bases, leaving 16 bases between the germline ends. CDR3 nucleotides: TGTGCCAGCAGTTTTCCGGGGCAGGGTTGGACTGAAGCTTTCTTT. Residues: CASSFPGQGWTEAFF.

As regards this clonotype: It may be a read error: a sequence one base away is much more abundant. This chain links TRBV7-2 with TRBJ1-4; 7 bases are shared with TRBD1. Germline values: CDR1 SGHTA, CDR2 FQGNSA. This CDR3 contains 16 residues. The DNA for the CDR3 is TGTGCCAGCAGCAGACGACCTACAGGGGCTAATGAAAGACTGTTTTTT. Amino acids: CASSRRPTGANERLFF.

Many counts were recorded for this clonotype. The V gene is TRBV18, the J gene TRBJ2-1; D remains unclear. The CDR3 loop spans 13 amino acids. With 2 bases removed from V and 9 bases from J, the gap between germline ends came to 11 bases. CDR1 and CDR2 (germline): KGHSH, LQKENI. The CDR3 spells CASSPIEETEQFF. The DNA of the CDR3 is TGTGCCAGCTCACCAATCGAGGAAACTGAGCAGTTCTTC.

This clonotype was counted ten times or more. This sequence joins TRBV27 and TRBJ2-7; D might be TRBD1 (5 bases). Germline V gene data show CDR1 as MNHEY and CDR2 as SMNVEV (reference sequence). The CDR3 covers 13 residues. V lost 5 bases, J lost 0 bases, and 8 bases lay in between. For the CDR3, the DNA is TGTGCCAGCAGTGTAGGGGCCTCCTACGAGCAGTACTTC. As protein: CASSVGASYEQYF.

This clonotype was seen ten or more times. DNA of the CDR3: TGTGCCAGCAGCCGCCCCGCGGCGATCCTGAACACCATATATTTT. Its protein product is CASSRPAAILNTIYF. The chain employs TRBV5-6 and TRBJ1-3; D unresolved. This CDR3 region has 15 residues. Germline-derived CDR1 and CDR2 are SGHDT and YYEEEE. V lost 4 bases, J lost 7 bases, and 18 bases lay in between. The whole variable domain, remainder taken from reference TRBV5-6 and TRBJ1-3, is DAGVTQSPTHLIKTRGQQVTLRCSPKSGHDTVSWYQQALGQGPQFIFQYYEEEERQRGNFPDRFSGHQFPNYSSELNVNALLLGDSALYLCASSRPAAILNTIYFGEGSWLTVV.

The chain joins TRBV19 to TRBJ1-5; 9 nucleotides line up with TRBD1. The CDR3 has 15 residues. The germline V gene encodes CDR1 LNHDA and CDR2 SQIVND (reference sequence). The V segment lost 4 bases and the J segment 4 bases; nucleotides outside the gene matches: 5. CDR3 sequence (DNA): TGTGCCAGTAGTAGAGGGACAGGGACTAATCAGCCCCAGCATTTT. Its protein is CASSRGTGTNQPQHF. The entire variable domain, with the rest obtained from reference TRBV19 and TRBJ1-5, is as follows: DGGITQSPKYLFRKEGQNVTLSCEQNLNHDAMYWYRQDPGQGLRLIYYSQIVNDFQKGDIAEGYSVSREKKESFPLTVTSAQKNPTAFYLCASSRGTGTNQPQHFGDGTRLSIL.

This clonotype appeared many times. The J gene is TRBJ2-3, the V gene TRBV10-3; 8 nucleotides match TRBD2. CDR3 length equals 15 residues. Germline assignment: CDR1 ENHRY and CDR2 SYGVKD. With 5 bases clipped from V and 3 bases from J, the junction kept 7 bases outside the gene matches. As DNA, the CDR3 is TGTGCCATCAGTAGTTCACTAGCGGCGACAGATACGCAGTATTTT. Translation: CAISSSLAATDTQYF.

The J gene is TRBJ2-5, the V gene TRBV5-4; D could derive from TRBD1 or TRBD2 (6 bases each). Germline CDR1 reads SGHNT; CDR2 reads YYREEE (reference sequence). This CDR3 region has 15 residues. The ends were cut back, 0 bases at V and 4 bases at J, with 13 bases in the middle. CDR3 region: CASSLVLGGGETQYF. Here the CDR3 DNA reads TGTGCCAGCAGCTTGGTTTTGGGGGGCGGAGAGACCCAGTACTTC. The variable domain in full, completed from reference TRBV5-4 and TRBJ2-5, reads ETGVTQSPTHLIKTRGQQVTLRCSSQSGHNTVSWYQQALGQGPQFIFQYYREEENGRGNFPPRFSGLQFPNYSSELNVNALELDDSALYLCASSLVLGGGETQYFGPGTRLLVL.

This clonotype was observed a single time. V gene TRBV3-1 combines with J gene TRBJ1-1; unclear D gene. The CDR3 runs to 13 residues. V lost 7 bases, J lost 6 bases, and 15 bases lay in between. From germline, CDR1 is LGHDT and CDR2 YNNKEL (reference sequence). This CDR3 reads CASKGMDSPEAFF. In DNA, the CDR3 is TGTGCCAGCAAGGGAATGGATTCTCCTGAAGCTTTCTTT.

This clonotype was seen many times. The V call is TRBV30, the J call TRBJ2-5, with D unresolved. Trimming removed 2 bases at V and 3 bases at J, with 4 bases between. The CDR3 covers 11 residues. Germline values: CDR1 GTSNPN, CDR2 SVGIG (reference sequence). Here the CDR3 reads CAWSPKETQYF. The CDR3 bases are TGTGCCTGGAGTCCTAAAGAGACCCAGTACTTC.

This clonotype was picked up many times. This sequence joins TRBV12-3 or TRBV12-4 and TRBJ1-4; 8 nucleotides align to TRBD1. The V gene end was trimmed by 4 bases and the J gene end by 2 bases; junction bases not matched to a gene: 9. The CDR3 is made up of 17 amino acids. CDR3 region: CASSSLMGQVTNEKLFF. CDR3 sequence (DNA): TGTGCCAGCAGTTCGCTAATGGGACAGGTTACTAATGAAAAACTGTTTTTT.

This clonotype was recorded many times. The genes are TRBV6-1 and TRBJ1-5; D possibly corresponds to TRBD1 (6 bases). The CDR3 consists of 14 residues. V was clipped by 6 bases and J by 7 bases, with 16 bases between them. Germline CDR1 reads MNHNS; CDR2 reads SASEGT. The CDR3: CASRPTGSTQPQHF. CDR3 coding DNA: TGTGCCAGCAGACCGACAGGTTCTACGCAGCCCCAGCATTTT.

This clonotype appeared many times. The V and J genes are TRBV7-9 and TRBJ2-3; 11 bases match TRBD2. Germline V gives CDR1 SEHNR, CDR2 FQNEAQ (reference sequence). The CDR3 is 16 amino acids. The V segment lost 3 bases and the J segment 2 bases; nucleotides outside the gene matches: 4. CDR3 protein: CASSLGTSGVTDTQYF. In nucleotides, the CDR3 is TGTGCCAGCAGCTTGGGGACTAGCGGAGTCACAGATACGCAGTATTTT.

Many counts were recorded for this clonotype. The J gene is TRBJ1-4, the V gene TRBV24-1; possibly TRBD1 for D (5 bases). V shed 0 bases and J shed 7 bases, with 11 bases lying between them. CDR1 and CDR2 from the germline V gene are KGHDR and SFDVKD. This CDR3 contains 15 residues. The CDR3 sequence: CATSDLSGGIEKLFF. The CDR3 DNA reads TGTGCCACCAGTGATTTGAGCGGGGGGATTGAAAAACTGTTTTTT.

This clonotype was detected only a few times. The chain is built from TRBV18 and TRBJ2-5; tentatively, D is TRBD1 (6 bases). V lost 6 bases, J lost 1 base, and 12 bases lay in between. The CDR3 contains 14 residues. CDR1 and CDR2 (germline): KGHSH, LQKENI. CDR3 amino acids: CASSLKTGQETQYF. In DNA form, the CDR3 reads TGTGCCAGCTCCCTAAAGACAGGCCAAGAGACCCAGTACTTC.

There are many counts of this clonotype. V usage is TRBV9 and J usage is TRBJ2-1; TRBD2 is a possible D gene (6 bases). The germline CDR1 and CDR2 sequences are SGDLS and YYNGEE. The germline V and J ends were trimmed by 3 bases and 0 bases, with 13 bases remaining between them. The CDR3 sequence is 16 residues long. CDR3 loop: CASSGGERSSYNEQFF. CDR3 DNA sequence: TGTGCCAGCAGCGGGGGGGAGCGAAGCTCCTACAATGAGCAGTTCTTC.

J is TRBJ1-4 and V is TRBV6-1; D gene uncertain. V lost 9 bases to trimming and J lost 6 bases, with 29 bases between them. CDR3 length: 18 amino acids. Germline-derived CDR1 and CDR2 are MNHNS and SASEGT. For the CDR3, the DNA is TGTGCCAGTAGTTCCCGTACCTTGACTAATAAAGTGGATGAAAAACTGTTTTTT. Its protein is CASSSRTLTNKVDEKLFF.

The count of this clonotype is one. This chain connects TRBV20-1 to TRBJ1-2; D uncertain. Per the germline V gene, CDR1 is DFQATT and CDR2 is SNEGSKA (reference sequence). The CDR3 covers 13 residues. V lost 2 bases and J lost 3, with 10 bases in between. The CDR3 loop reads CSARWAEDYGYTF. The CDR3, as DNA: TGCAGTGCTAGATGGGCAGAAGACTATGGCTACACCTTC.

This clonotype was picked up a small number of times. This chain uses TRBV7-8 with TRBJ1-2, with D hard to call. The ends were cut back, 5 bases at V and 4 bases at J, with 14 bases in the middle. This CDR3 is 14 amino acids long. CDR1 is SGHVS and CDR2 is FQNEAQ in the germline V gene. In DNA, the CDR3 is TGTGCCAGCAGCCATAGGAATAGGAGCTATGGCTACACCTTC. Amino acid sequence: CASSHRNRSYGYTF.

At least ten counts were recorded for this clonotype. The chain links TRBV10-3 to TRBJ2-3; no clear D. This CDR3 is built from 11 residues. The V end was cut by 10 bases, the J end by 0 bases, with 5 bases between. Germline CDR1 and CDR2: ENHRY and SYGVKD. Here the CDR3 DNA reads TGTGCCAGGGGTAGCACAGATACGCAGTATTTT. It encodes CARGSTDTQYF.

This clonotype was recorded many times. The gene calls are TRBV29-1 and TRBJ1-4; tentatively, D is TRBD1 (5 bases). In germline, CDR1 is SQVTM, CDR2 ANQGSEA. V was trimmed by 4 bases and J by 5 bases, leaving 11 bases between them. The CDR3 is 13 residues long. The CDR3 sequence is CSVARGGNEKLFF. The CDR3 DNA reads as TGCAGCGTTGCCCGGGGGGGGAATGAAAAACTGTTTTTT.

This clonotype showed up many times. The rearrangement links TRBV6-1 to TRBJ2-1; TRBD2 matches 14 bases. The CDR3 spans 16 residues. The trim removed 4 bases at V and 5 bases at J, leaving 4 bases unmatched. CDR1 is MNHNS, CDR2 SASEGT, per germline. The CDR3 region has the DNA TGTGCCAGCAGTGGGAGACTAGCGGGAGGGGACAATGAGCAGTTCTTC. Protein sequence: CASSGRLAGGDNEQFF.

At least ten counts were recorded for this clonotype. The chain combines TRBV9 with TRBJ1-2; possible D gene TRBD1, 5 bases. The germline V gene has CDR1 SGDLS and CDR2 YYNGEE. The CDR3 has 14 amino acids. Trimming left V 3 bases short and J 3 bases short, with 12 bases between. CDR3 region: CASSASGRDYGYTF. The CDR3 bases are TGTGCCAGCAGCGCCTCAGGGAGGGACTATGGCTACACCTTC.